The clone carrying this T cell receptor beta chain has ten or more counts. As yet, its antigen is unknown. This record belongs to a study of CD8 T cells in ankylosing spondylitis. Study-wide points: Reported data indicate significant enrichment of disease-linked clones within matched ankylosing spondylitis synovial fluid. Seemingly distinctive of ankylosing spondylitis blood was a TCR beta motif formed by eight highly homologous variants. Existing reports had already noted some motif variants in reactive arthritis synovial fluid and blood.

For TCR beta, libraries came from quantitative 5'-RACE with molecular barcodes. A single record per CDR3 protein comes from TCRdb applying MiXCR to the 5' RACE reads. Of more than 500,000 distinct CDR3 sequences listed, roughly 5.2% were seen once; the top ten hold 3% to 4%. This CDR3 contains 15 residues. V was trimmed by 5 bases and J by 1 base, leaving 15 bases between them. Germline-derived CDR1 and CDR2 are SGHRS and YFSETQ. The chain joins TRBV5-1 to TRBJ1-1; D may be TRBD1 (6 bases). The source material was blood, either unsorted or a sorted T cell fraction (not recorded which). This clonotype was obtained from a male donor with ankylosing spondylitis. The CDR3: CASSPLGGANTEAFF. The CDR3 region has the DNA TGCGCCAGCAGTCCACTCGGGGGGGCGAACACTGAAGCTTTCTTT.